This T cell receptor (beta chain) emerged from a study of cytomegalovirus exposure and HLA in healthy donors. This clone has just a few counts. Primers included in the PCR were 60 Vbeta and 13 Jbeta primers. Using immunoSEQ multiplex PCR, the repertoire was profiled, and TCRdb retains in-frame clones only, with some absent. Among about 120,000 clones, about 79% were seen once, and the ten largest hold approximately 2%. This receptor was obtained from a human donor in good health. What was sequenced was PBMCs.

In DNA, the CDR3 is TGTGCCAGCAGCGTAGGAATTGGGACAGGGTCCTACGAGCAGTACTTC. It encodes CASSVGIGTGSYEQYF. The chain uses TRBV9 and TRBJ2-7; 9 bases map to TRBD1. The CDR3 consists of 16 residues. The V gene end was trimmed by 0 bases and the J gene end by 1 base; junction bases not matched to a gene: 5. Germline V gene lookup returns CDR1 SGDLS and CDR2 YYNGEE.